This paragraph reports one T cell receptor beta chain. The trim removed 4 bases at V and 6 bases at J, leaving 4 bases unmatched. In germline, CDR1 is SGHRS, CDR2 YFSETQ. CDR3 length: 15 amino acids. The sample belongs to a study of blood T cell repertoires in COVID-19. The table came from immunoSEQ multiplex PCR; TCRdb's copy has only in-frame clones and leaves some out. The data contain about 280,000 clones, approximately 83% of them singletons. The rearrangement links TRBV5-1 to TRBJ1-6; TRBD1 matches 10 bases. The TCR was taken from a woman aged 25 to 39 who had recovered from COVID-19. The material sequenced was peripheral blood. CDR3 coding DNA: TGCGCCAGCAGCCCGGGGGACAGGGGTAATTCACCCCTCCACTTT. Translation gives CASSPGDRGNSPLHF.